This T cell receptor beta chain was sequenced for a study of shared clonotypes between healthy human individuals. Study at large: Each donor contributed plates that comprised three CD4 naive, three CD4 memory, two CD8 naive and one CD8 memory.

Notes on the study in general: Sampling was confined to blood; repertoires within tissues likely differ. Rarefaction revealed incomplete sorted-subset sequencing despite large depth.

This clone was found once. The antigen is not known. CD45RO-negative cells were positively selected for CCR7, leaving out terminally differentiated effector memory CD45RA+ cells. An assay was performed, and its level was deep. Using immunoSEQ multiplex PCR, the repertoire was profiled, and TCRdb retains in-frame clones only, with some absent. The data show about 2 million clones, about 95% seen once. Germline V gives CDR1 MNHEY, CDR2 SVGAGI. The V end lost 1 base, the J end lost 8 bases, and 9 bases lay between the germline ends. The CDR3 is 13 residues long. The chain joins TRBV6-5 to TRBJ2-1; D not certain. The origin of this receptor is a man aged 18 to 30 in good health. The sequencing sample was made of naive CD8+ T cells sorted from blood. In DNA, the CDR3 is TGTGCCAGCAGTTACTATGCCACGGATGAGCAGTTCTTC. Amino acid sequence: CASSYYATDEQFF.